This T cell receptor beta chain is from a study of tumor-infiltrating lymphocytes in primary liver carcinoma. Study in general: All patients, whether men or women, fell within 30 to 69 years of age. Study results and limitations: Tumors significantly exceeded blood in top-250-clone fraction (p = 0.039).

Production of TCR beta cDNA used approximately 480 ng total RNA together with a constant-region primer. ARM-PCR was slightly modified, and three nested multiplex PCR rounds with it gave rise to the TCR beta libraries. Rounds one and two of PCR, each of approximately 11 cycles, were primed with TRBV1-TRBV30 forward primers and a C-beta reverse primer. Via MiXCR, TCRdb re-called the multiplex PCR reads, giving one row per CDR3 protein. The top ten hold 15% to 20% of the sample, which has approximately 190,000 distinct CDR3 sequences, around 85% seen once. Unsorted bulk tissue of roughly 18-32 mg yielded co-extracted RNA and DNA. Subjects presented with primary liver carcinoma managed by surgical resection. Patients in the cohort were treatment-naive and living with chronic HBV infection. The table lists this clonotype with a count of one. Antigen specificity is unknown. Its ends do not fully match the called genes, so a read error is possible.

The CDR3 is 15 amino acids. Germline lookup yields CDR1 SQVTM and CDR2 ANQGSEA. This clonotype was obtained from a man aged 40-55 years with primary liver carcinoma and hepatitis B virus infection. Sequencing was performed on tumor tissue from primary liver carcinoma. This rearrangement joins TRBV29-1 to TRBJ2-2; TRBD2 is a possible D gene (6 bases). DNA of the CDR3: TGCAGTGTTGGGACTTGCGCGGCGAACGCCGGGGAGCTGTTTTTT. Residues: CSVGTCAANAGELFF.